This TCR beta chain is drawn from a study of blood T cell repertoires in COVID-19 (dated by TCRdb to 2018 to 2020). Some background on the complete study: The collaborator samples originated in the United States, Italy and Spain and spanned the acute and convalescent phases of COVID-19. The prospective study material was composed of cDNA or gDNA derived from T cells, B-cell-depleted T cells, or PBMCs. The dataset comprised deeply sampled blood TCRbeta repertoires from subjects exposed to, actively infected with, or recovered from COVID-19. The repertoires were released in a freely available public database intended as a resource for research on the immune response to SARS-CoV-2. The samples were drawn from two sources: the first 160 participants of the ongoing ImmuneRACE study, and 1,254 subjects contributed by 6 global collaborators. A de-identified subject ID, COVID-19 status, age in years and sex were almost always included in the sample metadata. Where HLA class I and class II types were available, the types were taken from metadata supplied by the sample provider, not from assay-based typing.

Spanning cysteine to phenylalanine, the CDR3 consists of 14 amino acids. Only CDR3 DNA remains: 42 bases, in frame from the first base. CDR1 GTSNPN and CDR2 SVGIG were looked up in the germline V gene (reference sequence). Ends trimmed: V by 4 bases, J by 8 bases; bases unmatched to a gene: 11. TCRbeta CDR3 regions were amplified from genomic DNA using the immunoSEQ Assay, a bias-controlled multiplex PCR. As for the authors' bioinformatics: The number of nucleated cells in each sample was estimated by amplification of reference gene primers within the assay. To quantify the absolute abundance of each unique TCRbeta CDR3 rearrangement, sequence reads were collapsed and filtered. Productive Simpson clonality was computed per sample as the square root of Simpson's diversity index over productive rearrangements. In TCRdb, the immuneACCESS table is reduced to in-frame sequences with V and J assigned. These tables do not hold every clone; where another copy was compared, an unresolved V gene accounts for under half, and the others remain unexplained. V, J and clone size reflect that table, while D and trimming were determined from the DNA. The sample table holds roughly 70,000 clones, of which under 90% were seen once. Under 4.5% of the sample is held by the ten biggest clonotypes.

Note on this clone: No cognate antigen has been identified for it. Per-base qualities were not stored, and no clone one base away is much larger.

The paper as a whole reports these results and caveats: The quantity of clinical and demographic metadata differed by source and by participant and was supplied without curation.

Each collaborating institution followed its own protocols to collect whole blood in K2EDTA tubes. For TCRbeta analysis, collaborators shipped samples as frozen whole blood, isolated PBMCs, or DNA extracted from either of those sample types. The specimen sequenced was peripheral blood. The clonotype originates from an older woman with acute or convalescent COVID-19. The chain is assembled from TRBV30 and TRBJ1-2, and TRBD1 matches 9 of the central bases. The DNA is TGTGCCTGGAAGGGACAGGGCGTTTCTGTGGGCTACACCTTC. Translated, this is CAWKGQGVSVGYTF.